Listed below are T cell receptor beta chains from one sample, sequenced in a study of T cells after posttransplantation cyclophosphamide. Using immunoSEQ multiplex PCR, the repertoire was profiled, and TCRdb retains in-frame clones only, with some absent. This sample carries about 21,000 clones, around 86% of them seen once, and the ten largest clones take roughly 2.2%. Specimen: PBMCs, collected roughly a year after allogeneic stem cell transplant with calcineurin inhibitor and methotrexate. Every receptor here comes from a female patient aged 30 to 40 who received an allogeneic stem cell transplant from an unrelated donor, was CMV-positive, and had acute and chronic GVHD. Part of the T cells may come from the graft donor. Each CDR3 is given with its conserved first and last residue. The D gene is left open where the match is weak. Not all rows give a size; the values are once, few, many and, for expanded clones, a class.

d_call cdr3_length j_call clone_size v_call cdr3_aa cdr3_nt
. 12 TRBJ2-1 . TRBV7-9 CASSLAQTEQFF TGTGCCAGCAGCTTAGCACAAACTGAGCAGTTCTTC
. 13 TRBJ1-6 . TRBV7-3 CASSQGHESPLHF TGTGCCAGCAGCCAGGGCCATGAATCACCCCTCCACTTT
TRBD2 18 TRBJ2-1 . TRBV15 CATRDSGRGKASYNEQFF TGTGCCACCAGAGATAGCGGGAGGGGCAAGGCCAGCTACAATGAGCAGTTCTTC
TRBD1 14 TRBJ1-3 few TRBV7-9 CAGRQGQPGNTIYF TGTGCCGGAAGACAGGGGCAGCCTGGAAACACCATATATTTT
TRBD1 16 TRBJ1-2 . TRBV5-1 CASSLRLGQEFYGYTF TGCGCCAGCAGCTTGAGGTTGGGACAGGAATTCTATGGCTACACCTTC
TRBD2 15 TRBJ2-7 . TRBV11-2 CASSPGLAGAYEQYF TGTGCCAGCAGCCCGGGACTAGCGGGCGCCTACGAGCAGTACTTC
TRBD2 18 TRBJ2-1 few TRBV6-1 CASSEAGTSGRVDNEQFF TGTGCCAGCAGTGAAGCAGGGACTAGCGGGAGGGTGGACAATGAGCAGTTCTTC
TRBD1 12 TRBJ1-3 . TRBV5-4 CASSHRGNTIYF TGTGCCAGCAGCCACAGGGGTAACACCATATATTTT
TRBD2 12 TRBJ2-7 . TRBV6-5 CASGGDVYEQYF TGTGCCAGCGGGGGGGACGTCTACGAGCAGTACTTC
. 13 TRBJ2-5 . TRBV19 CASSWGRGETQYF TGTGCCAGTAGTTGGGGGCGCGGGGAGACCCAGTACTTC
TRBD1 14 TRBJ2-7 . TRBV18 CASSPRGQGYEQYF TGTGCCAGCTCACCACGGGGACAGGGCTACGAGCAGTACTTC
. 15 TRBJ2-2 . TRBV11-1 CASSSRTRNTGELFF TGTGCCAGCAGCTCTAGGACTCGGAACACCGGGGAGCTGTTTTTT
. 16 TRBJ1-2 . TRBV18 CASSPGPGHPTYGYTF TGTGCCAGCTCACCAGGACCGGGACACCCGACCTATGGCTACACCTTC
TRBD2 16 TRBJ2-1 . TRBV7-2 CASSLRSGAGVNEQFF TGTGCCAGCAGCTTACGGTCTGGAGCGGGGGTCAATGAGCAGTTCTTC